Presented here are 22 T cell receptor beta chains from one specimen sequenced in a study of T cell responses to AZD1222 COVID-19 vaccine. Profiling relied on immunoSEQ multiplex PCR, and the TCRdb table lists in-frame clones only, not all of them. The sample holds approximately 80,000 clones, 80% to 90% seen once. The source was peripheral blood, collected on day 0 of AZD1222 vaccination. All receptors come from an adult in good health.

This CDR3 is CASSLRGYEQYF. The CDR3 DNA reads as TGTGCCAGCAGCCTCCGCGGGTACGAGCAGTACTTC. V is TRBV6-5 and J is TRBJ2-7, with a possible D match to TRBD2 (5 bases). CDR1 MNHEY and CDR2 SVGAGI come from the germline V gene. The CDR3 covers 12 residues. Trimming cost V 6 bases and J 4 bases, with 10 bases left between them.

The chain recombines TRBV28 with TRBJ2-3; no definite D call. Between the trimmed V and J ends, which lost 9 bases and 2 bases, there was a span of 9 bases. The CDR3 runs to 12 residues. Germline loops: CDR1 MDHEN, CDR2 SYDVKM. The CDR3 coding sequence is TGTGCCAGTCCACTACTCACAGATACGCAGTATTTT. Protein sequence: CASPLLTDTQYF.

This rearrangement joins TRBV18 to TRBJ1-2; weak D call: TRBD1 (6 bases). CDR3 length: 15 amino acids. In germline, CDR1 is KGHSH, CDR2 LQKENI. V shed 3 bases and J shed 0 bases, with 11 bases lying between them. The CDR3 here is CASSPAGQANYGYTF. The CDR3 DNA sequence: TGTGCCAGCTCACCTGCGGGACAAGCTAACTATGGCTACACCTTC.

This clone came up a few times. The CDR3 DNA follows: TGTGCCAGCAGCGTAAGGGCTGACCCTACGGAGCAGTACTTC. Translating it yields CASSVRADPTEQYF. The chain combines TRBV9 with TRBJ2-7; unclear D gene. Deletions cut 1 base from V and 7 bases from J, with 15 bases between. The CDR3 totals 14 residues. CDR1 and CDR2 from the germline V gene are SGDLS and YYNGEE.

This chain links TRBV6-2 or TRBV6-3 with TRBJ2-1, with TRBD2 matching over 9 bases. Germline lookup yields CDR1 MNHEY and CDR2 SVGEGT. J gave up 5 bases and V 0 bases, and 5 bases lay outside the gene matches. The CDR3 is 16 residues long. CDR3 DNA: TGTGCCAGCAGTTACTCCCGCGGGGGGGGAAACAATGAGCAGTTCTTC. Translating gives CASSYSRGGGNNEQFF.

The chain recombines TRBV6-6 with TRBJ2-5; 7 bases line up with TRBD2. This CDR3 is 14 amino acids long. J was trimmed by 5 bases and V by 2 bases; bases with no gene match: 5. CDR1 is MNHNY and CDR2 is SVGAGI in the germline V gene (reference sequence). As DNA, the CDR3 is TGTGCCAGCAGTTACGTGGGGGAGGGGGAGACCCAGTACTTC. Protein product: CASSYVGEGETQYF.

The rearrangement uses TRBV4-3 and TRBJ1-3; D is uncertain. Trimming cost V 5 bases and J 6 bases, with 11 bases left between them. In germline, CDR1 is LGHNA, CDR2 YSLEER. CDR3 length: 13 residues. The CDR3 nucleotides are TGCGCCAGCAGCAAAGCCCGCGAAAACACCATATATTTT. It is translated as CASSKARENTIYF.

The V call is TRBV3-1 (or the pseudogene TRBV3-2), the J call TRBJ2-4; D might be TRBD2 (6 bases). CDR3 length equals 15 residues. Germline CDR1 and CDR2: LGHDT and YNNKEL (reference sequence). Trimming stripped 6 bases from V and 8 bases from J, with 20 bases between. CDR3 DNA: TGTGCCAGCAGTCGCCTTGGGGGGAGAAGGGACATTCAGTACTTC. Residues: CASSRLGGRRDIQYF.

The rearrangement uses TRBV7-3 and TRBJ2-3, with D possibly matching TRBD2 (5 bases). Per germline, CDR1 SGHTA and CDR2 FQGTGA. V was trimmed by 5 bases and J by 2 bases, leaving 14 bases between them. This CDR3 comprises 15 residues. The CDR3 sequence is CASSLESGNTDTQYF. The DNA for the CDR3 is TGTGCCAGCAGCCTCGAGAGCGGAAACACAGATACGCAGTATTTT.

The genes are TRBV15 and TRBJ2-5, with TRBD2 as a possible D gene (6 bases). Germline CDR1 and CDR2: LNHNV and YYDKDF (reference sequence). The V and J ends lost 3 bases and 4 bases respectively, with 12 bases between them. The CDR3 spans 14 residues. The CDR3 nucleotides read TGTGCCACCAGCAGCCCCCAGGGAGGAGAGACCCAGTACTTC. The encoded protein is CATSSPQGGETQYF.

The chain recombines TRBV2 with TRBJ1-1; no reliable D call. The CDR3 runs 13 residues. The germline V and J ends were trimmed by 7 bases and 6 bases, with 15 bases remaining between them. Germline loops: CDR1 SNHLY, CDR2 FYNNEI. The CDR3 here is CASKLDREAEAFF. The CDR3 nucleotides are TGTGCCAGCAAACTCGACCGGGAGGCTGAAGCTTTCTTT.

The V and J genes are TRBV27 and TRBJ2-1, with a tentative D call TRBD2 (7 bases). The CDR3 length is 14 residues. CDR1 and CDR2 (germline): MNHEY, SMNVEV (reference sequence). V lost 3 bases to trimming and J lost 6 bases, with 12 bases between them. The CDR3 DNA follows: TGTGCCAGCAGTTTCGGGGGGACAATCAATGAGCAGTTCTTC. The encoded protein is CASSFGGTINEQFF.

This clone was seen a handful of times. The rearrangement uses TRBV3-1 (or the pseudogene TRBV3-2) and TRBJ1-3, with D maybe TRBD1 (6 bases). This CDR3 is 14 amino acids long. V lost 3 bases to trimming and J lost 4 bases, with 10 bases between them. From germline, CDR1 is LGHDT and CDR2 YNNKEL (reference sequence). The chain's CDR3 is CASSQGALGNTIYF. In DNA, the CDR3 is TGTGCCAGCAGCCAGGGGGCGCTGGGAAACACCATATATTTT.

The rearrangement links TRBV27 to TRBJ2-3; 8 bases align to TRBD1. The germline V gene has CDR1 MNHEY and CDR2 SMNVEV (reference sequence). The J segment lost 6 bases and the V segment lost 5 bases, leaving 16 bases of the junction unmatched. The CDR3 has 17 amino acids. Written as DNA, the CDR3 is TGTGCCAGCAGTCCGGGTGTAGGACAGGGAATTCGGGATACGCAGTATTTT. The encoded protein is CASSPGVGQGIRDTQYF.

The chain couples TRBV28 to TRBJ2-7; no clear D. This CDR3 region has 16 residues. The germline V gene encodes CDR1 MDHEN and CDR2 SYDVKM. V was pared by 6 bases and J by 1 base, with 19 bases between. The CDR3 region is CASRFQDGRESYEQYF. The CDR3 DNA reads TGTGCCAGCAGGTTCCAGGACGGACGTGAATCCTACGAGCAGTACTTC.

The gene calls are TRBV19 and TRBJ1-1, with D possibly matching TRBD1 (5 bases). Trimming removed 4 bases at V and 2 bases at J, with 11 bases between. Germline CDR1 reads LNHDA; CDR2 reads SQIVND (reference sequence). There are 14 residues in the CDR3. Here the CDR3 DNA reads TGTGCCAGTAGTACGTTCGGGGGAAACACTGAAGCTTTCTTT. This encodes CASSTFGGNTEAFF.

This CDR3 reads CASSSKQGVTEAFF. CDR3 nucleotides: TGTGCCAGCAGCTCGAAACAGGGTGTCACTGAAGCTTTCTTT. The chain couples TRBV7-9 to TRBJ1-1; D perhaps matches TRBD1 (6 bases). The CDR3 spans 14 residues. V was clipped by 4 bases and J by 4 bases, with 13 bases between them. Germline CDR1 SEHNR, CDR2 FQNEAQ (reference sequence).

V and J are TRBV12-3 or TRBV12-4 and TRBJ2-7; D possibly corresponds to TRBD1 (5 bases). The CDR3 spans 11 residues. Between the trimmed V and J ends, which lost 8 bases and 4 bases, there was a span of 9 bases. DNA of the CDR3: TGTGCCAGCTCAAGGGGATACGAGCAGTACTTC. Translated: CASSRGYEQYF.

CDR3 sequence (DNA): TGTGCCAGCTCACCCCGGGGGGGCTATGGCTACACCTTC. Its translation: CASSPRGGYGYTF. V usage is TRBV27 and J usage is TRBJ1-2; perhaps TRBD1 as D (5 bases). The CDR3 has 13 amino acids. Per the germline V gene, CDR1 is MNHEY and CDR2 is SMNVEV (reference sequence). The germline V and J ends were trimmed by 8 bases and 4 bases, with 14 bases remaining between them.

V is TRBV24-1 and J is TRBJ2-1, with D hard to call. The CDR3 extends over 15 amino acids. Germline loops: CDR1 KGHDR, CDR2 SFDVKD. Trimming took 3 bases from V and 3 from J, leaving 11 bases between them. CDR3: CATSDPRRVYNEQFF. The CDR3 bases are TGTGCCACCAGTGATCCACGTCGTGTCTACAATGAGCAGTTCTTC.

V gene TRBV15 combines with J gene TRBJ1-4; TRBD1 is a possible D gene (5 bases). The CDR3 runs 13 residues. CDR1 LNHNV and CDR2 YYDKDF come from the germline V gene (reference sequence). Trimming pared 2 bases from V and 8 bases from J, leaving 9 bases between. The chain's CDR3 is CATSRNRDEKLFF. As DNA, the CDR3 is TGTGCCACCAGCAGAAACCGGGACGAAAAACTGTTTTTT.

The DNA of the CDR3 is TGTGCCAGCATCGCGGATCCCATGAACACTGAAGCTTTCTTT. Its protein is CASIADPMNTEAFF. V is TRBV11-3 and J is TRBJ1-1; D ambiguous. The CDR3 is 14 amino acids. CDR1 and CDR2 (germline): SGHNT, YENEEA. The V and J ends lost 7 bases and 0 bases respectively, with 12 bases between them.